A single T cell receptor (beta chain) is shown here with its context. What it binds is not known. Over chemoradiotherapy, repertoires were sampled more than once. Profiling relied on immunoSEQ multiplex PCR, and the TCRdb table lists in-frame clones only, not all of them. The profile shows around 24,000 clones, roughly nine tenths of them singletons. The data originate from a study of chemoradiotherapy in HPV16-positive cancers. Study observations and caveats: Non-HPV-specific T cells did not expand in tumors during treatment, whereas candidate HPV-specific clones and E7-related motifs did. The functional HPV-specific definition rests on just a couple of HPV16-positive patients.

V lost 1 base, J lost 7 bases, and 12 bases lay in between. Germline CDR1 and CDR2: SGHTA and FQGNSA. There are 14 residues in the CDR3. The chain combines TRBV7-2 with TRBJ2-3, with unresolved D. This clonotype originated in a human donor with HPV-associated anogenital cancer. The material sequenced was blood, taken from a patient who underwent chemoradiotherapy. CDR3 nucleotides: TGTGCCAGCAGCTTAGTCCTCTCCTCTCATACGCAGTATTTT. Amino acid sequence: CASSLVLSSHTQYF.